The sequence of this T cell receptor (beta chain) was determined in a study of cytomegalovirus exposure and HLA in healthy donors. Study results and caveats: A later analysis linked a missense DCLRE1C variant to TCR beta V- and J-gene trimming. Cytomegalovirus association was assigned to about 150 TCR beta chains.

CDR3 length equals 17 residues. Germline CDR1 is SGHTA and CDR2 is FQGNSA. The J segment lost 1 base and the V segment lost 5 bases, leaving 8 bases of the junction unmatched. 60 Vbeta and 13 Jbeta primers were used in PCR. Generated by immunoSEQ multiplex PCR, the TCRdb table keeps only in-frame clones and is missing some. The sample consists of roughly 160,000 clones, roughly 76% of them appearing once. Comments on this clone: Its antigen is undetermined.

The chain combines TRBV7-2 with TRBJ2-3, with 11 bases matching TRBD2. The sequencing sample was made of PBMCs. The clonotype comes from a male donor in good health and CMV-seronegative. The DNA for the CDR3 is TGTGCCAGCAGCCCGCGACTAGCGGGGCGGGGCACAGATACGCAGTATTTT. It translates to CASSPRLAGRGTDTQYF.